Sequencing of this TCR beta chain was carried out in a study of T cell repertoires in cytomegalovirus infection. Germline values: CDR1 SGHDN, CDR2 FVKESK. Trimming took 4 bases from V and 1 from J; bases not matched to a gene: 7. This CDR3 region has 16 residues. There are many counts of this clonotype. TCRdb re-called the reads with MiXCR, one entry per CDR3 protein. The sample holds about 310,000 distinct CDR3 sequences; 9.6% are singletons and the top ten take less than 3%. This rearrangement joins TRBV14 to TRBJ1-1, with 9 bases identical to TRBD1. Material for sequencing was PBMCs. The TCR originated in a human donor in good health (CMV status not recorded). Some clones in this sample may be carry-over from other donors' samples. The CDR3 reads CASSPGTGTENTEAFF. In DNA, the CDR3 is TGTGCCAGCAGCCCCGGGACAGGGACGGAGAACACTGAAGCTTTCTTT.